Sequencing of this TCR beta chain was carried out in a study of blood T cells in healthy people across ages. Each sample gave at least 7 million isolated PBMCs. Germline V CDR1 and CDR2: SGHRS, YFSETQ. The CDR3 spans 12 residues. Comments on this clonotype: Its specificity is not known. One end of the junction is discordant with germline, which a read error may explain.

Study results and limitations: Roughly linear age-related decline in beta diversity appeared, significant by age about 40.

A sample-barcoded 5' primer and a J-beta primer mix were used in a second PCR of about 7 to 12 cycles. Each single sample gave us at least 2.5 million CDR3-containing paired-end reads. TCRdb passed the 5' RACE reads through MiXCR, listing each CDR3 protein once. The data contain under 2 million distinct CDR3 sequences, about 32% of them singletons. The gene calls are TRBV5-1 and TRBJ1-1, with D unclear. The TCR was taken from a woman in her 30s in good health. Input material: blood. The CDR3 region has the DNA TGCACCAGCAGCTCCACTGGACTTGAAGCTTTCTTT. Translating it yields CTSSSTGLEAFF.